This T cell receptor beta chain was captured in a study of cytomegalovirus exposure and HLA in healthy donors. General study results and limits: An analysis that was carried out later associated 15,000 to 20,000 TCR beta sequences with HLA alleles at 0.05 false discovery rate.

Remarks on this clone: Its matching antigen is unknown.

PCR was performed using 60 Vbeta and 13 Jbeta primers. Assay used: immunoSEQ multiplex PCR; TCRdb lists only in-frame clones, some missing. The profile covers around 150,000 clones, with more than 70% appearing a single time and 2% to 2.5% taken by the ten largest. Sequenced material: PBMCs. This TCR was sampled from a man aged 30 to 39 in good health and CMV-seronegative.

The CDR3 is CASSLGSRGQGYYEQYF. The CDR3 nucleotides read TGTGCCAGCAGCTTGGGGAGTAGGGGACAGGGTTACTACGAGCAGTACTTC. This chain links TRBV5-6 with TRBJ2-7, with 9 bases matching TRBD1. V gave up 0 bases and J gave up 3 bases; unmatched junction bases: 10. The CDR3 runs 17 residues. The germline V gene has CDR1 SGHDT and CDR2 YYEEEE.